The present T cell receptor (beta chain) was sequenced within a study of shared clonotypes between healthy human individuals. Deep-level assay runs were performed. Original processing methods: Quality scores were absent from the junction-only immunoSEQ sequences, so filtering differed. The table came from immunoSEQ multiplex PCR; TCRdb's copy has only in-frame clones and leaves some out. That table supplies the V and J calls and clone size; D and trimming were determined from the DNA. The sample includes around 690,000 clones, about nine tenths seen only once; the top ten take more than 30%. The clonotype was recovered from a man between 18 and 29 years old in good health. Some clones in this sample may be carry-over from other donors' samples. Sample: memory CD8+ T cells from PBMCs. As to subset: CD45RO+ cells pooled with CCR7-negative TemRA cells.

DNA of the CDR3: TGTGCCAGCAGTCCCCAGGACAGCGAAGCTTTCTTT. This sequence encodes CASSPQDSEAFF. This chain links TRBV28 with TRBJ1-1, with D possibly TRBD1 on 6 matching bases. V was clipped by 5 bases and J by 8 bases, with 12 bases between them. The CDR3 is made up of 12 amino acids. Germline assignment: CDR1 MDHEN and CDR2 SYDVKM.